Listed below are T cell receptor beta chains from one sample, sequenced in a study of regulatory T cells in long-lasting Graves disease. TCRdb fed the multiplex PCR reads into MiXCR, producing one record per CDR3 protein. The data contain hundreds of thousands of distinct CDR3 sequences, approximately 15% of them seen just once; the ten biggest clones take up about 27%. The same sample was also used in a study of T cells in Graves' hyperthyroidism and ophthalmopathy.

Sequenced material: peripheral blood mononuclear cells (PBMCs), taken at new diagnosis, from a patient treated with antithyroid drugs. The receptors derive from a middle-aged man with Graves disease. The CDR3 runs from the conserved cysteine through the conserved F or W. D genes are given only for firm matches. The size of a clone is reported for some rows only, either as once, few or many, or as a class for expanded clones.

v_call	d_call	clone_size	j_call	cdr3_nt	cdr3_aa
TRBV18	NA	many	TRBJ2-7	TGTGCCAGCTCACCCACCCGTGGGGGCTACGAGCAGTACTTC	CASSPTRGGYEQYF
TRBV6-5	NA	few	TRBJ2-3	TGTGCCAGCAGTTACTCGTCCAGCGGCGTAGATACGCAGTATTTT	CASSYSSSGVDTQYF
TRBV4-1	NA	few	TRBJ1-1	TGCGCCAGCAGCCAAGAAAGGATGAACACTGAAGCTTTCTTT	CASSQERMNTEAFF
TRBV20-1	NA	NA	TRBJ1-5	TGCAGTGCTCCTGAGGGGGGCTCCAATCAGCCCCAGCGTTTT	CSAPEGGSNQPQRF
TRBV24-1	NA	many	TRBJ2-1	TGTGCCACCAGAACCATCGACAGATGCAATGAGCAGTTCTTC	CATRTIDRCNEQFF
TRBV9	NA	NA	TRBJ2-1	TGTGCCAGCAGCGTTGGAGGGGTCGGTGGGTACGGCAATGAGCAGTTCTTC	CASSVGGVGGYGNEQFF
TRBV5-1	NA	NA	TRBJ2-5	TGCGCCAGCAGCGGTGGCGGGGACGGAGAGACCCAGTACTTC	CASSGGGDGETQYF
TRBV18	NA	many	TRBJ1-1	TGTGCCAGCAGTCCGAATGGGAACACTGAAGCTTTCTTT	CASSPNGNTEAFF
TRBV7-2	TRBD1	many	TRBJ2-3	TGTGCCAGCAGCTTCGGGACAGGGTTTACAGATACGCAGTATTTT	CASSFGTGFTDTQYF
TRBV5-1	TRBD1	many	TRBJ1-5	TGCGCCAGCAGCTTCGACCGACAGGGGCCCCACCTGGATCAGCCCCAGCATTTT	CASSFDRQGPHLDQPQHF
TRBV20-1	NA	NA	TRBJ2-7	TGCAGTGCTAGAGCTGAGGTAGGGAGGAACGAGCAGTACTTC	CSARAEVGRNEQYF
TRBV2	TRBD1	many	TRBJ1-2	TGTGCCAGCAGTGAACGGGGACAGGGAGGATATGGCTACACCTTC	CASSERGQGGYGYTF
TRBV11-2	NA	many	TRBJ1-1	TGTGCCAGCAGCTTAGTAGGAGGACAGTTGAACACTGAAGCTTTCTTT	CASSLVGGQLNTEAFF
TRBV12-3/TRBV12-4	NA	many	TRBJ2-3	TGTGCCAGCAGGGGGCTAGCTTCGAGCACAGATACGCAGTATTTT	CASRGLASSTDTQYF
TRBV19	TRBD1	many	TRBJ1-6	TGTGCCAGTAGTCTTAGGTTGACAGGGGCTCTAGGGTTGGGTTCACCCCTCCACTTT	CASSLRLTGALGLGSPLHF
TRBV24-1	TRBD1	many	TRBJ2-1	TGTGCCACCAGTGAGACCGGGACAGGGGACAATGAGCAGTTCTTC	CATSETGTGDNEQFF
TRBV5-6	NA	few	TRBJ2-1	TGTGCCAGCAGCTTGGCCAATGGTTTGGAGTTCTTC	CASSLANGLEFF
TRBV11-3	NA	NA	TRBJ2-7	TGTGCCAGCAGCTTAGGAGGGCCGGGCTCCTACGAGCAGTACTTC	CASSLGGPGSYEQYF
TRBV27	TRBD1	few	TRBJ1-2	TGTGCCAGCAGGCCACAGGGGGCCGCCTGGCATGGCTACACCTTC	CASRPQGAAWHGYTF
TRBV5-1	NA	few	TRBJ1-2	TGCGCCAGCAGCTTGGCCGGGACTTATGGCTACACCTTC	CASSLAGTYGYTF
TRBV7-2	TRBD1	few	TRBJ1-3	TGTGCCAGCAGACCATGGACAGGGGCGGACACCATATATTTT	CASRPWTGADTIYF
TRBV12-5	NA	NA	TRBJ2-3	TGTGCTAGTGGTTTAATTGGTAGCGGGACAGCAGATACGCAGTATTTT	CASGLIGSGTADTQYF
TRBV7-9	NA	NA	TRBJ1-1	TGTGCCAGCAGCTTAGAATTAGGAGGGACTGAAGCTTTCTTT	CASSLELGGTEAFF
TRBV11-2	NA	many	TRBJ2-5	TGTGCCAGCCGCGGGGAGACCCAGTACTTC	CASRGETQYF
TRBV24-1	NA	NA	TRBJ2-5	TGTGCCACCAGTGATCCGAAAGTAGGCGGGCAGGGAAAGACCCAGTACTTC	CATSDPKVGGQGKTQYF
TRBV4-2	NA	few	TRBJ1-1	TGTGCCAGCAGCCAAGCTTGGGAGGGGAGGACTGAAGCTTTCTTT	CASSQAWEGRTEAFF
TRBV6-2/TRBV6-3	NA	many	TRBJ1-6	TGTGCCAGCAGTGAACGTCAGGACAATTCACCCCTCCACTTT	CASSERQDNSPLHF
TRBV10-3	NA	few	TRBJ2-7	TGTGCCATCAGTGATGGTGGGGGTCGCCCGAGCTCCTACGAGCAGTACTTC	CAISDGGGRPSSYEQYF
TRBV5-1	TRBD1	many	TRBJ2-2	TGCGCCAGCAGCTTGAGACAGGGGGAAGCCGGGGAGCTGTTTTTT	CASSLRQGEAGELFF
TRBV24-1	TRBD2	many	TRBJ2-1	TGTGCCACCAGTGATGAAGGGACTAGCGGCAATGAGCAGTTCTTC	CATSDEGTSGNEQFF
TRBV2	NA	many	TRBJ1-6	TGTGCCAGCAGTATGAGGGCCGGTTCACCCCTCCACTTT	CASSMRAGSPLHF
TRBV2	TRBD1	many	TRBJ1-5	TGTGCCAGCAGTGAATGGAGGGCAGGGGGTAGCAATCAGCCCCAGCATTTT	CASSEWRAGGSNQPQHF
TRBV30	NA	NA	TRBJ1-4	TGTGCCGGCCGGGACCCAAATAATGAAAAACTGTTTTTT	CAGRDPNNEKLFF
TRBV7-2	NA	many	TRBJ2-3	TGTGCCAGCAGCTTCCTAGCCCCGATGCCAGATACGCAGTATTTT	CASSFLAPMPDTQYF
TRBV5-1	NA	many	TRBJ1-1	TGCGCCAGCAGCCCGCTTGGGGGCTGGACTGAAGCTTTCTTT	CASSPLGGWTEAFF
TRBV29-1	NA	few	TRBJ1-1	TGCAGCGTTGTAGGGGGAGGTGAAGCTTTCTTT	CSVVGGGEAFF
TRBV7-2	NA	few	TRBJ1-2	TGTGCCAGCAGTACCACCCGGATTGGCTACACCTTC	CASSTTRIGYTF
TRBV27	TRBD1	NA	TRBJ1-1	TGTGCCAGCAGCCCACAGGGGCTGGGGACTGAAGCTTTCTTT	CASSPQGLGTEAFF
TRBV11-2	NA	many	TRBJ1-1	TGTGCCAGCAGCTTAACAGGGCGCACTGAAGCTTTCTTT	CASSLTGRTEAFF
TRBV5-5	NA	many	TRBJ1-1	TGTGCCAGCAGCTTGGGGAGGGAAGCTTTCTTT	CASSLGREAFF
TRBV20-1	TRBD2	few	TRBJ2-5	TGCAGTGCTAGCGGCCTAGCGGGGAACCAAGAGACCCAGTACTTC	CSASGLAGNQETQYF
TRBV11-2	NA	many	TRBJ2-7	TGTGCCAGCAGCTCCCCGGGTCCCTTCAGCCCCAAGGTTGAGCAGTACTTC	CASSSPGPFSPKVEQYF
TRBV4-2	NA	NA	TRBJ2-2	TGTGCCAGCAGCCAAGAACGACCTGGCGGGGAGCTGTTTTTT	CASSQERPGGELFF
TRBV7-2	NA	NA	TRBJ1-3	TGTGCCAGCAGCTTAGCCCCAGGGGCTAGTGGAAACACCATATATTTT	CASSLAPGASGNTIYF
TRBV5-6	TRBD2	few	TRBJ2-1	TGTGCCAGCAGCTTCGTTCCGGGACTAGCGGGGGGGAGCTCCTACAATGAGCAGTTCTTC	CASSFVPGLAGGSSYNEQFF